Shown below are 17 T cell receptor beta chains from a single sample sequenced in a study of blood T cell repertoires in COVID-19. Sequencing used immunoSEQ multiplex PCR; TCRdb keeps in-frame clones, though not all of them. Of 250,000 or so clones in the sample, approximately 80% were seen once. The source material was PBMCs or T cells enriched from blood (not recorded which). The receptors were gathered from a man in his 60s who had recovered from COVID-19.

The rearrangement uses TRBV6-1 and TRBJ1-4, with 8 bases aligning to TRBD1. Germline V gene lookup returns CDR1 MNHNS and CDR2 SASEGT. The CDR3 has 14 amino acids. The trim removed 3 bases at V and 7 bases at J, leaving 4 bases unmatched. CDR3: CASSDRDRSEKLFF. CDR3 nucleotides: TGTGCCAGCAGTGACCGGGACAGGAGTGAAAAACTGTTTTTT.

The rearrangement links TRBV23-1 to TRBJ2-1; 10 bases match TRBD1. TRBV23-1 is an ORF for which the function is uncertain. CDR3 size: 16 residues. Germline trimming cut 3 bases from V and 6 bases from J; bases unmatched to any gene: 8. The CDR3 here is CASSHPGTGVGNEQFF. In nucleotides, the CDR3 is TGCGCCAGCAGTCATCCCGGGACAGGGGTGGGCAATGAGCAGTTCTTC.

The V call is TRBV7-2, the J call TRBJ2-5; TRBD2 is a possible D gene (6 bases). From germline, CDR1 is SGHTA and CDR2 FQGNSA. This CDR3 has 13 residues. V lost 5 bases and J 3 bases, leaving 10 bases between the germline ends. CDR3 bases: TGTGCCAGCAGCCCCACGGGGGAAGAGACCCAGTACTTC. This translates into CASSPTGEETQYF.

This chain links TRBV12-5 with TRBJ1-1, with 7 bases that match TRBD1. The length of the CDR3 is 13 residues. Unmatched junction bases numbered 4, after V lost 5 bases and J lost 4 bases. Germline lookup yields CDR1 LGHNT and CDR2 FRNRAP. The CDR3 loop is CASGLDRVTEAFF. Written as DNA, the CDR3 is TGTGCTAGTGGTCTAGACAGGGTCACTGAAGCTTTCTTT.

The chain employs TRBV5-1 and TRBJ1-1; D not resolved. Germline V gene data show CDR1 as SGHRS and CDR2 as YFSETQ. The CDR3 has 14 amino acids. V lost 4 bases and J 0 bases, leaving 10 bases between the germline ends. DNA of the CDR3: TGCGCCAGCAGCAAGGAGGGAATGAACACTGAAGCTTTCTTT. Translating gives CASSKEGMNTEAFF.

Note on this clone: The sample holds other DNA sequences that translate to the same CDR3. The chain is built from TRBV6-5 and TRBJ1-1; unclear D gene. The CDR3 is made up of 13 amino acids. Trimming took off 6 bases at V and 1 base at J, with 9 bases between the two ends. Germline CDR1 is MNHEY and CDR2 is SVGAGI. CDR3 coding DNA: TGTGCCAGCAGAACAGACCGGAACACTGAAGCTTTCTTT. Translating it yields CASRTDRNTEAFF.

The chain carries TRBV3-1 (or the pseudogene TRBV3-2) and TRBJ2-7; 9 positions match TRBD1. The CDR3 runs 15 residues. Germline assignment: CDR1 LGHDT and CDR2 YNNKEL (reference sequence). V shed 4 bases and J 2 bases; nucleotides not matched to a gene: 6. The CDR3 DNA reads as TGTGCCAGCAGCCCCGACAGGGGGGGGACCTACGAGCAGTACTTC. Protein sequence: CASSPDRGGTYEQYF.

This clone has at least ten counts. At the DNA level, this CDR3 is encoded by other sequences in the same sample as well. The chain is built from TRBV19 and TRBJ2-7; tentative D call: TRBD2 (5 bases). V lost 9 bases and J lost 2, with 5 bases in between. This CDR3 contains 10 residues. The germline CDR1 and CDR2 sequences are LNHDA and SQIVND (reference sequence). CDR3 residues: CASGTYEQYF. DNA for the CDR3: TGTGCCAGCGGGACCTACGAGCAGTACTTC.

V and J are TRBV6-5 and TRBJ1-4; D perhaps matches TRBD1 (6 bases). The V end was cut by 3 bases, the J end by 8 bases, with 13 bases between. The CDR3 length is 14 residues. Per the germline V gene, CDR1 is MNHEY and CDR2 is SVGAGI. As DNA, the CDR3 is TGTGCCAGCAGTTATGCGGGGGGCGGGGAAAAACTGTTTTTT. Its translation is CASSYAGGGEKLFF.

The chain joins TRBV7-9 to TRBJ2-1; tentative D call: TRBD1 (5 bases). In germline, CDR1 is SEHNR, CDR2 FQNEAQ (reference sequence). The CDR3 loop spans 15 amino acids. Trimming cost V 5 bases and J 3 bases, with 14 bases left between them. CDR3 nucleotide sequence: TGTGCCAGCAGCCCGGACATCTCCGTCTACAATGAGCAGTTCTTC. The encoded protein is CASSPDISVYNEQFF.

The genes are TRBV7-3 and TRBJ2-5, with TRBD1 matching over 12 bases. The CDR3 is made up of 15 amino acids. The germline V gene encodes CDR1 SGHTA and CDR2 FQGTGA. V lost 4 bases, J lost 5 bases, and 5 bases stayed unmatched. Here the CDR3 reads CASSSGTGGPETQYF. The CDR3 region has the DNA TGTGCCAGCAGCTCCGGGACAGGGGGCCCGGAGACCCAGTACTTC. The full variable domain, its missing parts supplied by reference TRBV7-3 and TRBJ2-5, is GAGVSQTPSNKVTEKGKYVELRCDPISGHTALYWYRQSLGQGPEFLIYFQGTGAADDSGLPNDRFFAVRPEGSVSTLKIQRTERGDSAVYLCASSSGTGGPETQYFGPGTRLLVL.

CDR3 DNA sequence: TGTGCCAGTGGGGACAGGGGGAATCAGCCCCAGCATTTT. Translating gives CASGDRGNQPQHF. The genes are TRBV19 and TRBJ1-5, with 11 positions matching TRBD1. CDR3 length equals 13 residues. The junction had 1 base not matched to a gene; V was cut back by 8 bases and J by 4 bases. Germline V gene lookup returns CDR1 LNHDA and CDR2 SQIVND (reference sequence).

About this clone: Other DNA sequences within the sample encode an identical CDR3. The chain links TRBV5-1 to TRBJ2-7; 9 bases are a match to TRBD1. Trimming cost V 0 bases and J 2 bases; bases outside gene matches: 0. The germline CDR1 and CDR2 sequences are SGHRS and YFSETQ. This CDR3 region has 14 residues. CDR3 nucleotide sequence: TGCGCCAGCAGCTTGGGACAGGGGGCCTACGAGCAGTACTTC. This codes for CASSLGQGAYEQYF.

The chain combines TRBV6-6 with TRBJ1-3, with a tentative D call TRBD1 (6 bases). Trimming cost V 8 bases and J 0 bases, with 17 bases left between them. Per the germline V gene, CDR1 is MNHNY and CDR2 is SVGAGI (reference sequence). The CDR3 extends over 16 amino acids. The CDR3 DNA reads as TGTGCCAGCGGTTCAGGGGTCCCTTTCTCTGGAAACACCATATATTTT. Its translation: CASGSGVPFSGNTIYF.

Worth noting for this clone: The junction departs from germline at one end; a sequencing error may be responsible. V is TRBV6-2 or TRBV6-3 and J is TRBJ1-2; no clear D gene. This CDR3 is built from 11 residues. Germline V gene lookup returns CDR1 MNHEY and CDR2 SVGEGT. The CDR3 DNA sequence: TGTGCCAGCAGTTACTCGAGGCTAATCGCCTTC. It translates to CASSYSRLIAF.

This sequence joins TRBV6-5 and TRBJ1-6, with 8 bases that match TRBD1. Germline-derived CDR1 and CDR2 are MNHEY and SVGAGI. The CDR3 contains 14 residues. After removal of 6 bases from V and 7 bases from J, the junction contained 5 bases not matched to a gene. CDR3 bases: TGTGCCAGCAGCAATGGACAGGGAAATTCACCCCTCCACTTT. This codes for CASSNGQGNSPLHF.

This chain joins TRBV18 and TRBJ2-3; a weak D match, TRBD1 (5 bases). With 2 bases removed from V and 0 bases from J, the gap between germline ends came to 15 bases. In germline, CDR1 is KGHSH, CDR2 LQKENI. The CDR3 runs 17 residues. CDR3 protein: CASSPANRTTSTDTQYF. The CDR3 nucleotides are TGTGCCAGCTCACCAGCAAACAGGACCACTAGCACAGATACGCAGTATTTT.